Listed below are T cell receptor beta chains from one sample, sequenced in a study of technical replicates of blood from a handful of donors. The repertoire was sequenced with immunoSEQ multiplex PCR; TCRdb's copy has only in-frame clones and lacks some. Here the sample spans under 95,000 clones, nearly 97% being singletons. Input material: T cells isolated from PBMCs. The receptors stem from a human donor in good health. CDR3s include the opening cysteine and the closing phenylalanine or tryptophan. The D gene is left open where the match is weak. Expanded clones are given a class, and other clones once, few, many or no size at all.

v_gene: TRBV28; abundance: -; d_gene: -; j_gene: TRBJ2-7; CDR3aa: CASSTPTSFSYEQYF; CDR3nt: TGTGCCAGCAGTACCCCGACTAGTTTTTCCTACGAGCAGTACTTC
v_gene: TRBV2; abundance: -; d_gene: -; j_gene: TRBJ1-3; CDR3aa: CASSLGAVSGNTIYF; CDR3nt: TGTGCCAGCAGCCTGGGGGCAGTCTCTGGAAACACCATATATTTT
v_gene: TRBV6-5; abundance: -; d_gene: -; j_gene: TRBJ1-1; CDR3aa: CASRLSDTEAFF; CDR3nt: TGTGCCAGCCGATTGTCGGACACTGAAGCTTTCTTT
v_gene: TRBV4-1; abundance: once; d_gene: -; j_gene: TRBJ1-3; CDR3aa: CASSQAGTAGSGNTIYF; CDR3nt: TGCGCCAGCAGCCAAGCAGGAACGGCTGGCTCTGGAAACACCATATATTTT
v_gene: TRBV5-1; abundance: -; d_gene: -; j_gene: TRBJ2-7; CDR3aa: CASSLDQRQSSYEQYF; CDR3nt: TGCGCCAGCAGCTTGGACCAGCGTCAGAGCTCCTACGAGCAGTACTTC
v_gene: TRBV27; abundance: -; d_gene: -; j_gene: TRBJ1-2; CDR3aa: CASRRQAKTNYGYTF; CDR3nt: TGTGCCAGCCGGCGACAGGCGAAGACTAACTATGGCTACACCTTC
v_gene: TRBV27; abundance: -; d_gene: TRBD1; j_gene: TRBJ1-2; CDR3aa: CASSNPGTAPYGYTF; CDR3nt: TGTGCCAGCAGCAACCCAGGGACAGCCCCGTATGGCTACACCTTC
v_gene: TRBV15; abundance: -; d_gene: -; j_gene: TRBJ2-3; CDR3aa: CATSGRTRYRPDTQYF; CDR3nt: TGTGCCACCAGCGGAAGGACACGGTATCGACCAGATACGCAGTATTTT
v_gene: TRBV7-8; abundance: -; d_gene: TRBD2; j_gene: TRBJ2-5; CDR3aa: CASSGRTSGGFGETQYF; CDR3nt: TGTGCCAGCAGCGGACGGACTAGCGGGGGGTTTGGTGAGACCCAGTACTTC
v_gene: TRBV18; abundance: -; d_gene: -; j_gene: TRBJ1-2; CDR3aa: CASSPGQGSYGYTF; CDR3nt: TGTGCCAGCTCACCAGGGCAGGGGAGCTATGGCTACACCTTC
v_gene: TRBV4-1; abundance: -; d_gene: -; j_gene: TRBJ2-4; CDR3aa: CASSQEAGGVIDIQYF; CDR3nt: TGCGCCAGCAGCCAGGAAGCCGGCGGGGTTATAGACATTCAGTACTTC
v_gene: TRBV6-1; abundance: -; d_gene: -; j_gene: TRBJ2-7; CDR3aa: CASSEVRFYEQYF; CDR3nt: TGTGCCAGCAGTGAAGTTCGTTTCTACGAGCAGTACTTC
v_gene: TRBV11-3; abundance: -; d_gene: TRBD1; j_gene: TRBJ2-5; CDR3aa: CASSPEQGSETQYF; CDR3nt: TGTGCCAGCAGCCCAGAACAGGGGAGCGAGACCCAGTACTTC
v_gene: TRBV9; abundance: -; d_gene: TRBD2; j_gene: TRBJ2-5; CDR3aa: CASSVGISLAGSQETQYF; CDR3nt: TGTGCCAGCAGCGTAGGCATTTCGCTAGCGGGCAGTCAAGAGACCCAGTACTTC
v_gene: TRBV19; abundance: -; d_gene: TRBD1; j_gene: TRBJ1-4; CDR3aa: CASSTTGLGEKLFF; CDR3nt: TGTGCCAGTAGTACGACAGGGTTGGGTGAAAAACTGTTTTTT
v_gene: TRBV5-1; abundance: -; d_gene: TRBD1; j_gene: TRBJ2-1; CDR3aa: CASRGQVTQLEQFF; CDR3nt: TGCGCCAGCAGAGGACAGGTAACACAATTGGAGCAGTTCTTC
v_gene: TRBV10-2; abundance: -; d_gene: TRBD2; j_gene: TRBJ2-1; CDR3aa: CAILVTGGGNEQFF; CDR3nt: TGCGCCATCCTCGTAACGGGAGGTGGCAATGAGCAGTTCTTC
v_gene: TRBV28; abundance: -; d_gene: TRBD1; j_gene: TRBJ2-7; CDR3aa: CASSSTQGAFRYEQYF; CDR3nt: TGTGCCAGCAGTTCGACACAGGGGGCGTTCCGCTACGAGCAGTACTTC
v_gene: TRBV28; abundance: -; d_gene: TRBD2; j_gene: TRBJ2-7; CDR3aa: CASSPTGLASAYEQYF; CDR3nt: TGTGCCAGCAGCCCCACTGGACTAGCGTCCGCCTACGAGCAGTACTTC
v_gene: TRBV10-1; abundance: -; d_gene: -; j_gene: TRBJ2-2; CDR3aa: CASGGGNTGELFF; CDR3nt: TGCGCCAGCGGCGGTGGGAACACCGGGGAGCTGTTTTTT
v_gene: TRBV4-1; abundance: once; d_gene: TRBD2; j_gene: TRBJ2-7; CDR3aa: CASSQALLAGVIYEQYF; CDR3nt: TGCGCCAGCAGCCAAGCCCTACTAGCGGGAGTGATCTACGAGCAGTACTTC
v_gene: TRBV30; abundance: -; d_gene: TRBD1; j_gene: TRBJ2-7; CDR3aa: CAWLGQSYEQYF; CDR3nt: TGTGCCTGGTTGGGACAGAGCTACGAGCAGTACTTC
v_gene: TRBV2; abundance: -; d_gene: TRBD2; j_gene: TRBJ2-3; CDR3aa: CAGGTSGSTQYF; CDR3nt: TGTGCCGGAGGGACTAGCGGGAGTACGCAGTATTTT
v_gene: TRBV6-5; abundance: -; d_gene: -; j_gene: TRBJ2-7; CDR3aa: CASSYSGGNYEQYF; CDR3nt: TGTGCAAGCAGTTACTCTGGGGGGAACTACGAGCAGTACTTC
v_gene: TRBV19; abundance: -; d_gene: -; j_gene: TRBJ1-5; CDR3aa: CASSVSNRVDSNQPQHF; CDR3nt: TGTGCCAGTAGTGTTAGTAACAGGGTCGATAGCAATCAGCCCCAGCATTTT
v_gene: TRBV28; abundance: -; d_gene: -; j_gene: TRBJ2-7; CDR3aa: CASSLIQYEQYF; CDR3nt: TGTGCCAGCAGTTTAATCCAATACGAGCAGTACTTC
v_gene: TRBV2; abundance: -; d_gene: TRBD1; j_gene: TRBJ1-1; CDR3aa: CASEGTGGRFTEAFF; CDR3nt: TGTGCCAGCGAAGGAACAGGGGGGAGGTTCACTGAAGCTTTCTTT
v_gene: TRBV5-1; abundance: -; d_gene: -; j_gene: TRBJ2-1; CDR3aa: CASSLEQIYNEQFF; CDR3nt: TGCGCCAGCAGCTTGGAACAGATTTACAATGAGCAGTTCTTC
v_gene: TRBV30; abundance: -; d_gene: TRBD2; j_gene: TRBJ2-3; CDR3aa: CARSGGASTDTQYF; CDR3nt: TGTGCCAGGAGCGGGGGGGCGAGCACAGATACGCAGTATTTT
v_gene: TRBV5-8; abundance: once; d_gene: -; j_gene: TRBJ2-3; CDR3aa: CASDFGAPDTQYF; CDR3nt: TGTGCCAGCGACTTTGGGGCCCCAGATACGCAGTATTTT
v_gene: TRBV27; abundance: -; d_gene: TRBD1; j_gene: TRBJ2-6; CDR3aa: CASSSAGGAGANVLTF; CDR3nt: TGTGCCAGCAGTTCAGCAGGGGGCGCTGGGGCCAACGTCCTGACTTTC
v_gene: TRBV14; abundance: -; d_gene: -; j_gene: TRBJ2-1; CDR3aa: CASSHSPLGPLSYNEQFF; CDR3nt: TGTGCCAGCAGTCACAGCCCATTGGGGCCACTCTCCTACAATGAGCAGTTCTTC
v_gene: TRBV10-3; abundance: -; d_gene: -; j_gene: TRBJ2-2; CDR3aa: CAISESTGGGWELFF; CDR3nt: TGTGCCATCAGTGAGTCGACTGGCGGTGGATGGGAGCTGTTTTTT
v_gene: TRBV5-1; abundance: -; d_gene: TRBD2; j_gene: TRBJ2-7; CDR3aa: CASSGGGIESEQYF; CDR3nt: TGCGCCAGCAGCGGGGGGGGGATCGAGTCCGAGCAGTACTTC
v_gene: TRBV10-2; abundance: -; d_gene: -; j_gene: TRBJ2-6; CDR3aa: CASSRWGGGANVLTF; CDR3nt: TGCGCCAGCAGTAGGTGGGGCGGTGGGGCCAACGTCCTGACTTTC
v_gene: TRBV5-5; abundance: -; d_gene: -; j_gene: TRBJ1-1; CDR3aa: CASSLAFVMNTEAFF; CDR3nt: TGTGCCAGCAGCTTGGCTTTCGTTATGAACACTGAAGCTTTCTTT
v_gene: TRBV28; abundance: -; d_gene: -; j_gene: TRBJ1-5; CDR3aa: CARPTVQPQHF; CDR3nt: TGTGCCAGACCCACGGTTCAGCCCCAGCATTTT
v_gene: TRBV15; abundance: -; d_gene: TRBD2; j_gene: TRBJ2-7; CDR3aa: CATSRDLAGAGYEQYF; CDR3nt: TGTGCCACCAGCAGAGATTTAGCGGGGGCTGGATACGAGCAGTACTTC
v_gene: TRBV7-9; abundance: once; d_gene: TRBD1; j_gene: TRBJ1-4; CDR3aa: CASSLGTGNEKLFF; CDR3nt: TGTGCCAGCAGCTTAGGGACAGGGAACGAAAAACTGTTTTTT
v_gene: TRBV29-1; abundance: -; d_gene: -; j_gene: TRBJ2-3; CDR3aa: CSGRRGTGLGTDTQYF; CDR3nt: TGCAGCGGGCGAAGAGGGACAGGACTAGGCACAGATACGCAGTATTTT
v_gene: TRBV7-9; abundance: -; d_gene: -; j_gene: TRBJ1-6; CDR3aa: CASAQGSSPLHF; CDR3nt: TGTGCCAGCGCGCAGGGTTCTTCACCCCTCCACTTT